Here is one TCR beta chain with its context. These data are taken from a study of OX40 agonist ivuxolimab in advanced cancers. Whole-study context: All patients had ivuxolimab intravenously every 2 weeks at 0.01 to 10 mg/kg.

Blood was sampled at baseline, cycle 4 day 1, and cycle 7 day 1. The CDR3 is 16 amino acids. J lost 0 bases, V lost 6 bases, and 8 bases had no gene match. Per the germline V gene, CDR1 is LGHNA and CDR2 is YSLEER. The table came from immunoSEQ multiplex PCR; TCRdb's copy has only in-frame clones and leaves some out. Counted here are about 22,000 clones, 70% to 90% occurring once; the ten biggest clones make up 20% to 25%. The chain has TRBV4-3 and TRBJ2-7, with 10 bases that match TRBD2. Sequences were derived from CD4+ or CD8+ T cells sorted from blood, sampled in a trial of the OX40 agonist ivuxolimab. The receptor comes from an adult with an advanced solid tumor such as melanoma, head and neck, liver or kidney cancer. The CDR3 sequence is CASSPGLAESSYEQYF. CDR3 DNA sequence: TGCGCCAGCAGTCCTGGACTAGCGGAGAGCTCCTACGAGCAGTACTTC.